A selection of T cell receptor beta chains follows, all from one sample in a study of identifying expanded T cells in peripheral blood. The protocol was immunoSEQ multiplex PCR, while the TCRdb copy is restricted to in-frame clones and leaves out a portion. The sample yields 50,000 or so clones, roughly 90% seen once. Source material: blood. These receptors originate from a person aged 18-70 years in good health. Both conserved end residues are part of each CDR3. The D gene is left open where the match is weak. Clone size is not always given. Where it is, it says once, few, many or a class for expanded clones.

D	size	V	J	DNA	CDR3
-	-	TRBV11-3	TRBJ1-1	TGTGCCAGCAGCTTAAAAGGGAACACTGAAGCTTTCTTT	CASSLKGNTEAFF
-	-	TRBV5-1	TRBJ2-2	TGCGCCAGCAGCTTGCTTGGGGGGCCGAACACCGGGGAGCTGTTTTTT	CASSLLGGPNTGELFF
-	once	TRBV9	TRBJ2-1	TGTGCCAGCAGCGTAGTCCCAGGAAACAATGAGCAGTTCTTC	CASSVVPGNNEQFF
-	few	TRBV5-6	TRBJ1-2	TGTGCCAGCAGCTTGGGCATCGACGACTACACCTTC	CASSLGIDDYTF
-	-	TRBV10-3	TRBJ2-3	TGTGCCATCACCCCCCATCTTAGCACAGATACGCAGTATTTT	CAITPHLSTDTQYF
-	-	TRBV20-1	TRBJ2-1	TGCAGTGCTGGGTACAATGAGCAGTTCTTC	CSAGYNEQFF
TRBD1	-	TRBV29-1	TRBJ2-7	TGCAGCGTTGAAGAAAATGCAGGGGGCCTTGGGCAGTACTTC	CSVEENAGGLGQYF
-	-	TRBV27	TRBJ1-2	TGTGCCAGCAGTTTATCGATGGAGGGAAATTTGGGCTACACCTTC	CASSLSMEGNLGYTF
TRBD2	-	TRBV30	TRBJ2-5	TGTGCCTGGAGTGTACGGGTTAGCGGGGAGGCAGAGACCCAGTACTTC	CAWSVRVSGEAETQYF
-	few	TRBV19	TRBJ2-7	TGTGCCAGTAGTCTGGGGCCGACCTCCTACGAGCAGTACTTC	CASSLGPTSYEQYF
-	-	TRBV18	TRBJ2-3	TGTGCCAGCTCACCGACAGATACGCAGTATTTT	CASSPTDTQYF
TRBD1	once	TRBV13	TRBJ1-6	TGTGCCAGCAGCTCGAGGGACAGGGGGAATTCACCCCTCCACTTT	CASSSRDRGNSPLHF
-	-	TRBV7-2	TRBJ1-3	TGTGCCAGCAGCTTTCCTGGAAACACCATATATTTT	CASSFPGNTIYF
-	-	TRBV5-1	TRBJ2-2	TGCGCCAGCAGAGGGGGGACAGCCCTCGGCGGGGAGCTGTTTTTT	CASRGGTALGGELFF
-	-	TRBV5-4	TRBJ1-2	TGTGCCAGCAGCTTGGTTCCAGGACGCGGTCCAACCTTC	CASSLVPGRGPTF
-	-	TRBV14	TRBJ2-5	TGTGCCAGCAGGAGGGGCCAAGAGACCCAGTACTTC	CASRRGQETQYF
-	-	TRBV4-2	TRBJ2-5	TGTGCCAGCAGCCGGGACACTACTCAAGAGACCCAGTACTTC	CASSRDTTQETQYF
TRBD2	-	TRBV6-4	TRBJ2-6	TGTGCCAGCAATTCCGGACTAGGCAACCCTGGGGCCAACGTCCTGACTTTC	CASNSGLGNPGANVLTF
-	-	TRBV11-2	TRBJ2-3	TGTGCCAGCAGCTTCTGGGTAGATACGCAGTATTTT	CASSFWVDTQYF
-	-	TRBV21-1	TRBJ1-3	TGTGCCAGCAGCATACCTTCTGAGGGAATTACTGGAAACACCATATATTTT	CASSIPSEGITGNTIYF
-	-	TRBV9	TRBJ2-2	TGTGCCAGCAGCGTACAGGGTCCCGGGGAGCTGTTTTTT	CASSVQGPGELFF